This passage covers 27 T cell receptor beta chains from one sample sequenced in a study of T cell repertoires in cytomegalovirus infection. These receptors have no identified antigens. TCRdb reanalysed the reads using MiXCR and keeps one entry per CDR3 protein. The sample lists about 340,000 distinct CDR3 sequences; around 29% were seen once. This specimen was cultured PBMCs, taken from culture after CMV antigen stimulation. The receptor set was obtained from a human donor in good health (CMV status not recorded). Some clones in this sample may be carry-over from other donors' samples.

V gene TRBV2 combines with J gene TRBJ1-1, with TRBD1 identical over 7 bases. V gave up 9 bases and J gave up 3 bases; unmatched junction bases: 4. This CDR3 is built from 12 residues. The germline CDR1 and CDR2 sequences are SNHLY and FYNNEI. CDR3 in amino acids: CARGDSYTEAFF. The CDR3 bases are TGTGCCAGAGGGGACAGTTACACTGAAGCTTTCTTT. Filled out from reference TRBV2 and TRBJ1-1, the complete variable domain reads EPEVTQTPSHQVTQMGQEVILRCVPISNHLYFYWYRQILGQKVEFLVSFYNNEISEKSEIFDDQFSVERPDGSNFTLKIRSTKLEDSAMYFCARGDSYTEAFFGQGTRLTVV.

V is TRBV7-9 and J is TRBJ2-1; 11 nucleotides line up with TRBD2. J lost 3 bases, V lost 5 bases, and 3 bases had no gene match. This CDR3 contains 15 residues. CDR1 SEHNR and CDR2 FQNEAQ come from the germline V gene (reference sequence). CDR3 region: CASSVSGGDYNEQFF. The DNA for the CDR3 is TGTGCCAGCAGCGTTAGCGGGGGGGACTACAATGAGCAGTTCTTC.

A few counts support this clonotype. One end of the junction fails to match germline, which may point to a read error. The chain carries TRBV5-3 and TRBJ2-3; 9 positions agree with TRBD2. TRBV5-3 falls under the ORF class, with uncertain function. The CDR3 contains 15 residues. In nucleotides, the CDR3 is TGTGCCAGCAGCTTGCCTAGCGGGACCACAGATACGCAGTATTTT. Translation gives CASSLPSGTTDTQYF.

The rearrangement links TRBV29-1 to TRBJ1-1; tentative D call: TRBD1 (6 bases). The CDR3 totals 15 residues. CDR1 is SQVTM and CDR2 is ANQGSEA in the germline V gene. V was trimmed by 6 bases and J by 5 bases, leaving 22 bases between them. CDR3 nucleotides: TGCAGCGTCGACCGCAGGGGATGGGGAGGAACTGAAGCTTTCTTT. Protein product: CSVDRRGWGGTEAFF.

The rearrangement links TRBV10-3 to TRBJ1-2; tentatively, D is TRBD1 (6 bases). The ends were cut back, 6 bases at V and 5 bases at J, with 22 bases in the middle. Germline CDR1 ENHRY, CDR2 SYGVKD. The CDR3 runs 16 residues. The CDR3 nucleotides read TGTGCCATCAGGGTTCCCAGGGGTGTGGTTGATTATGGCTACACCTTC. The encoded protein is CAIRVPRGVVDYGYTF.

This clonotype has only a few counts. CDR3 sequence reads: CASSVSSGRAFF. As DNA, the CDR3 is TGTGCCAGCAGTGTTTCTAGCGGGAGGGCCTTCTTC. The chain combines TRBV27 with TRBJ2-1; 12 bases fit TRBD2. V dropped 5 bases and J dropped 16; count of bases not matched to a gene: 6. Germline V gene data show CDR1 as MNHEY and CDR2 as SMNVEV (reference sequence). The CDR3 covers 12 residues.

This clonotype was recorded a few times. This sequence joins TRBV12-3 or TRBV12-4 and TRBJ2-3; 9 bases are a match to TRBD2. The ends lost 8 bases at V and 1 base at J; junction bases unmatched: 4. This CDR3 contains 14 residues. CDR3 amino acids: CASWASGGTDTQYF. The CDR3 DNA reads TGTGCCAGCTGGGCTAGCGGGGGCACAGATACGCAGTATTTT.

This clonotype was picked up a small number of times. The CDR3 loop reads CASSRGTSPYSNQPQHF. As DNA, the CDR3 is TGTGCCAGCAGCCGCGGGACAAGCCCCTATAGCAATCAGCCCCAGCATTTT. The chain couples TRBV6-5 to TRBJ1-5; D perhaps matches TRBD1 (6 bases). The CDR3 spans 17 residues. Trimming pared 6 bases from V and 0 bases from J, leaving 18 bases between. Germline CDR1 MNHEY, CDR2 SVGAGI.

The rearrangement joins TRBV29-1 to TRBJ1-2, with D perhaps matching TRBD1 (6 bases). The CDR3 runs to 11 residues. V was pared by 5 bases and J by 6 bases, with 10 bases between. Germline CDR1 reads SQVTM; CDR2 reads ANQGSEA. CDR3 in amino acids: CSVSGVDGYTF. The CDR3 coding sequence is TGCAGCGTTTCAGGGGTAGATGGCTACACCTTC.

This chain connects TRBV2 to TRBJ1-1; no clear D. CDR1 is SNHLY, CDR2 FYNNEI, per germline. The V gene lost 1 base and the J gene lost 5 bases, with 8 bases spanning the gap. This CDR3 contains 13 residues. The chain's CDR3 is CASSEDVGTEAFF. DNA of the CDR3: TGTGCCAGCAGTGAAGACGTGGGGACTGAAGCTTTCTTT.

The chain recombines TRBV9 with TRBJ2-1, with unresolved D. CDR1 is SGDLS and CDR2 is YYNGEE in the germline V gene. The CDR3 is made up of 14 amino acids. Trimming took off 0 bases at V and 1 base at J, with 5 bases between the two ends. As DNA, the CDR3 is TGTGCCAGCAGCGTAGGCGGATCCTACAATGAGCAGTTCTTC. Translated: CASSVGGSYNEQFF.

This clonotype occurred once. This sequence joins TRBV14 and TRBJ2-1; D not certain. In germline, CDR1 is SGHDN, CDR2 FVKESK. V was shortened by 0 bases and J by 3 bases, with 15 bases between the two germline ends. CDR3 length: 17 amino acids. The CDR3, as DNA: TGTGCCAGCAGCCAAGAAGGCAGCCATCCCTACTACAATGAGCAGTTCTTC. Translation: CASSQEGSHPYYNEQFF.

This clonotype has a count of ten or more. The CDR3 loop reads CASSNTQGSSYNEQFF. The CDR3 DNA sequence: TGTGCCAGCAGCAACACCCAGGGGAGCTCCTACAATGAGCAGTTCTTC. V gene TRBV7-2 combines with J gene TRBJ2-1, with TRBD1 as a possible D gene (6 bases). V was trimmed by 5 bases and J by 0 bases, leaving 14 bases between them. Germline V gives CDR1 SGHTA, CDR2 FQGNSA. This CDR3 spans 16 amino acids. The variable domain in full, with the rest retrieved from reference TRBV7-2 and TRBJ2-1, is GAGVSQSPSNKVTEKGKDVELRCDPISGHTALYWYRQSLGQGLEFLIYFQGNSAPDKSGLPSDRFSAERTGGSVSTLTIQRTQQEDSAVYLCASSNTQGSSYNEQFFGPGTRLTVL.

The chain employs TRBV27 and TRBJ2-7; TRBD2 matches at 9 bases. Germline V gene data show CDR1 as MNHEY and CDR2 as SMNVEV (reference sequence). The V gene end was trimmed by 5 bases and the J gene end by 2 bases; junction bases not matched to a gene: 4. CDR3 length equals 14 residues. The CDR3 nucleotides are TGTGCCAGCAGTACGACTAGCGGTACCTACGAGCAGTACTTC. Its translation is CASSTTSGTYEQYF.

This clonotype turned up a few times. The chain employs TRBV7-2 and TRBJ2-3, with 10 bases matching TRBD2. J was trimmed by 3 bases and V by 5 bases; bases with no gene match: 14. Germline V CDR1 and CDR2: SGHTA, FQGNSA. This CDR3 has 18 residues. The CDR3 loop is CASSPLAGVWRSTDTQYF. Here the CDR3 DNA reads TGTGCCAGCAGCCCCCTAGCGGGAGTGTGGAGGAGTACAGATACGCAGTATTTT.

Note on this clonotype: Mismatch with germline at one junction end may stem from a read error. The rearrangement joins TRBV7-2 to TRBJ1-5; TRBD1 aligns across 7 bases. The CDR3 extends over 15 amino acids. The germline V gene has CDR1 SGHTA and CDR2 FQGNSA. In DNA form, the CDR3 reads TGTGACAGCAGCATTCGACAGGGCCAGCATCAGCCCCAGCATTTT. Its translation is CDSSIRQGQHQPQHF. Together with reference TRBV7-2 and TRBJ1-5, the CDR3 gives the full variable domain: GAGVSQSPSNKVTEKGKDVELRCDPISGHTALYWYRQSLGQGLEFLIYFQGNSAPDKSGLPSDRFSAERTGGSVSTLTIQRTQQEDSAVYLCDSSIRQGQHQPQHFGDGTRLSIL.

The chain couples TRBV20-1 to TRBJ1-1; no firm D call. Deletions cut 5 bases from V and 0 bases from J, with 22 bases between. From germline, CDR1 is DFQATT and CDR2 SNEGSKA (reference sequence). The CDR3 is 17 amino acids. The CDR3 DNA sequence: TGCAGTGCTCCCCGAGGAGCAGGCGGCTCGATGAACACTGAAGCTTTCTTT. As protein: CSAPRGAGGSMNTEAFF.

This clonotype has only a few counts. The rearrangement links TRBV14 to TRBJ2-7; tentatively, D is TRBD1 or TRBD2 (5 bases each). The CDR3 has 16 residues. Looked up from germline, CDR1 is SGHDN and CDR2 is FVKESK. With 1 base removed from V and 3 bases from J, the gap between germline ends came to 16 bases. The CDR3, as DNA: TGTGCCAGCAGCCAAGCTCATCCAGGGAGCGGCTACGAGCAGTACTTC. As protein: CASSQAHPGSGYEQYF. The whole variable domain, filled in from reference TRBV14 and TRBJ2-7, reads EAGVTQFPSHSVIEKGQTVTLRCDPISGHDNLYWYRRVMGKEIKFLLHFVKESKQDESGMPNNRFLAERTGGTYSTLKVQPAELEDSGVYFCASSQAHPGSGYEQYFGPGTRLTVT.

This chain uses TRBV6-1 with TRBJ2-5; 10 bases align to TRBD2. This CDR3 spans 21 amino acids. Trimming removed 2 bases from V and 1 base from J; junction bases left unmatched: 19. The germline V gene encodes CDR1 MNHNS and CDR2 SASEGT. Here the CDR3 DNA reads TGTGCCAGCAGTGAAAGGTTTCTAGCGGGGGCCGTCATTACCCTCCAAGAGACCCAGTACTTC. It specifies CASSERFLAGAVITLQETQYF.

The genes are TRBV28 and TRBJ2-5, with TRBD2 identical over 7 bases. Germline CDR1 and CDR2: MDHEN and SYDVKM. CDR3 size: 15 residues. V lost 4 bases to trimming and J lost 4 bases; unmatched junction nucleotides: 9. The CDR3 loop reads CASSSAGTGGETQYF. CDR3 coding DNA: TGTGCCAGCAGTTCTGCCGGGACGGGGGGAGAGACCCAGTACTTC.

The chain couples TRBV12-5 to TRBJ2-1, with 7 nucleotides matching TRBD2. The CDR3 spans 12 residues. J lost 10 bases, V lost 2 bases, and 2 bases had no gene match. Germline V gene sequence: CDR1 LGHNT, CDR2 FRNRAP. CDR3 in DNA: TGTGCTAGTGGTTTGCTGACTAGCGAGCAGTTCTTC. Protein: CASGLLTSEQFF. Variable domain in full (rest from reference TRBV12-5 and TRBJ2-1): DARVTQTPRHKVTEMGQEVTMRCQPILGHNTVFWYRQTMMQGLELLAYFRNRAPLDDSGMPKDRFSAEMPDATLATLKIQPSEPRDSAVYFCASGLLTSEQFFGPGTRLTVL.

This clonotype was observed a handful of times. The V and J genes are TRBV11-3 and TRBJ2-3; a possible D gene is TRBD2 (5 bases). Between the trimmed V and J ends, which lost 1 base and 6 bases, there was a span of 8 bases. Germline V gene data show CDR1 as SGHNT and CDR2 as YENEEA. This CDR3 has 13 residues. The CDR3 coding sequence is TGTGCCAGCAGCTTAGGGGAGAGGGATACGCAGTATTTT. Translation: CASSLGERDTQYF.

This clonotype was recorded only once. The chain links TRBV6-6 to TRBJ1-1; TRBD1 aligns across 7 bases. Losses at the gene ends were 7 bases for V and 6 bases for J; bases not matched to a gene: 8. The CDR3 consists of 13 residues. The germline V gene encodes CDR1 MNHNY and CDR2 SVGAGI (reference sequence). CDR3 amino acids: CASTYRGSPEAFF. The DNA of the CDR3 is TGTGCCAGCACCTACAGGGGTAGCCCTGAAGCTTTCTTT.

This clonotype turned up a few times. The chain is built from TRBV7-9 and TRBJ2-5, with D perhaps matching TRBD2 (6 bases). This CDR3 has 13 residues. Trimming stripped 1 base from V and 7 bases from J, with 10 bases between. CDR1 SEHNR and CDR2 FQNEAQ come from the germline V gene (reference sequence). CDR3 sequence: CASSLDLARTQYF. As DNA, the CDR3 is TGTGCCAGCAGCTTAGACCTAGCGAGGACCCAGTACTTC.

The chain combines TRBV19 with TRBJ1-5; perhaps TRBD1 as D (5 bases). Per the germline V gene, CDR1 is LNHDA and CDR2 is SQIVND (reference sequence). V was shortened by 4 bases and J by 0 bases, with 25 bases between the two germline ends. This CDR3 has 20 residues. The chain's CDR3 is CASSSPMRSRVGYSNQPQHF. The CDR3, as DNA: TGTGCCAGTAGTAGCCCTATGAGAAGCAGGGTGGGCTATAGCAATCAGCCCCAGCATTTT.

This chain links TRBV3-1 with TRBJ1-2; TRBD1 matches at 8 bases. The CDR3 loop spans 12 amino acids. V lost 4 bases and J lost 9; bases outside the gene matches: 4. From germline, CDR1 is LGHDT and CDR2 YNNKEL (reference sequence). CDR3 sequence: CASSRGQGSYTF. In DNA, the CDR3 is TGTGCCAGCAGCCGCGGACAGGGAAGCTACACCTTC.

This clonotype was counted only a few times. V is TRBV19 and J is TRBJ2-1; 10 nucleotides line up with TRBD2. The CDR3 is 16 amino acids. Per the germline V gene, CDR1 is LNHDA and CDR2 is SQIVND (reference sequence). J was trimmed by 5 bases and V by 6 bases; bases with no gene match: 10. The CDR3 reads CASRRESSGGNNEQFF. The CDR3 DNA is TGTGCCAGTAGGCGCGAAAGTAGCGGGGGGAACAATGAGCAGTTCTTC.